This T cell receptor beta chain came from a study of blood T cell repertoires in COVID-19. Overall study: Researchers got acute and convalescent COVID-19 samples from the United States, Italy and Spain. Sources were T cells, B-cell-depleted T cells, or PBMCs; the material itself was cDNA or gDNA.

Profiling relied on immunoSEQ multiplex PCR, and the TCRdb table lists in-frame clones only, not all of them. The table lists over 100,000 clones, approximately 89% of them singletons. Germline assignment: CDR1 MNHNS and CDR2 SASEGT. CDR3 length: 14 residues. Trimming removed 1 base from V and 7 bases from J, with 11 bases in between. Enrollment of patients from Seattle took place during active infection, with longitudinal follow-up. The sequence was obtained from a woman in her 70s with COVID-19, enrolled during active disease. This chain joins TRBV6-1 and TRBJ1-5, with unresolved D. Sequenced: peripheral blood. Here the CDR3 DNA reads TGTGCCAGCAGTGAAGGGAGGTTACGGCAGCCCCAGCATTTT. It yields the protein CASSEGRLRQPQHF.